This T cell receptor (beta chain) was obtained from a study of cytomegalovirus exposure and HLA in healthy donors. Deletions cut 5 bases from V and 3 bases from J, with 10 bases between. Germline V gene lookup returns CDR1 PRHDT and CDR2 FYEKMQ (reference sequence). The CDR3 loop spans 13 amino acids. The PCR was carried out with 60 Vbeta primers and 13 Jbeta primers. The data were produced by immunoSEQ multiplex PCR, yet TCRdb's version contains in-frame clones alone and is incomplete. The sample lists under 200,000 clones, approximately 85% seen once, with 0.7% to 0.95% in the top ten. The sequenced material came from PBMCs. The chain uses TRBV13 and TRBJ1-1; D perhaps matches TRBD1 (6 bases). This clonotype was obtained from a woman aged 18-29 years in good health and CMV-seronegative. The CDR3 DNA sequence: TGTGCCAGCAGCCCTCAGGGGTACACTGAAGCTTTCTTT. Its protein is CASSPQGYTEAFF.